The clone carrying this T cell receptor beta chain was counted between two and nine times. The sample originates from a study of blood T cell repertoires in COVID-19. On the study more broadly: Italy, Spain and the United States were the sources of the convalescent and acute COVID-19 samples. In each case, the material was cDNA or gDNA derived from T cells, B-cell-depleted T cells, or PBMCs.

In the authors' methods: The assay estimated nucleated cells by amplifying reference gene primers. Here immunoSEQ multiplex PCR was the method, and the copy in TCRdb shows in-frame clones only, minus some. The V and J calls and clone size were taken over from that table, and D and trimming were inferred from the DNA. This sample has about 20,000 clones; roughly 85% occur once, and the top ten carry approximately 31%. The CDR3 totals 18 residues. The germline gives CDR1 SGHAT, CDR2 FQNNGV. The ends were cut back, 1 base at V and 4 bases at J, with 19 bases in the middle. This receptor was taken from a human donor with active COVID-19. The donor label of this sample is uncertain. The sequenced sample was peripheral blood. The chain has TRBV11-2 and TRBJ2-2; D possibly corresponds to TRBD2 (5 bases). In DNA, the CDR3 is TGTGCCAGCAGCTTAGTCCCCCCTGGGCGGGCCATCACCGGGGAGCTGTTTTTT. Its protein product is CASSLVPPGRAITGELFF.